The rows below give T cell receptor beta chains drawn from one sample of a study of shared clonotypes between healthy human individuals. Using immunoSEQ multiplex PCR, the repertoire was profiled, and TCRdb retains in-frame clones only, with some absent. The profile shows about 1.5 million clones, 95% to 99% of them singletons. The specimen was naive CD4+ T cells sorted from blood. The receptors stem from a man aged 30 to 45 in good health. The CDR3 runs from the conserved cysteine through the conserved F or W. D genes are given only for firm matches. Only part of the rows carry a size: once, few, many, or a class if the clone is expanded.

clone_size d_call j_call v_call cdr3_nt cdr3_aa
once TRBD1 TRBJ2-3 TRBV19 TGTGCCAGTAGTATCAAAGGGGGCCAGTACACAGATACGCAGTATTTT CASSIKGGQYTDTQYF
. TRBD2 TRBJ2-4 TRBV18 TGTGCCAGCTCACCACTCCGACTAGCGGGAGGGTCAATTTCCAAAAACATTCAGTACTTC CASSPLRLAGGSISKNIQYF
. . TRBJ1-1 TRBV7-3 TGTGCCAGCAGCCACCCTCGAAGTAATGGTGAAGCTTTCTTT CASSHPRSNGEAFF
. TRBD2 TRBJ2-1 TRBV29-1 TGCAGCGTTGATGGGGCTAGCGGGCCAAATGAGCAGTTCTTC CSVDGASGPNEQFF
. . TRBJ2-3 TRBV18 TGTGCCAGCTCACCACCGGTGGCGGGATCGGGGACAGATACGCAGTATTTT CASSPPVAGSGTDTQYF
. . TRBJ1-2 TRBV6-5 TGTGCCAGCAGCACGGATTCACACTATGGCTACACCTTC CASSTDSHYGYTF
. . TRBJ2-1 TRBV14 TGTGCCAGCAGCGAGTATCGAGGGAGTCGCAATGAGCAGTTCTTC CASSEYRGSRNEQFF
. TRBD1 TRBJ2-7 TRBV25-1 TGTGCCAGCCGGGACAGGGGCCGCGAGCAGTACTTC CASRDRGREQYF
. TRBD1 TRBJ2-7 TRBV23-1 TGCGCCAGCAGTCAGTCGGGACAGGGGTTCGGTCCTTACGAGCAGTACTTC CASSQSGQGFGPYEQYF
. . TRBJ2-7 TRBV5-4 TGTGCCAGCAGCCCCAGGGGGGAGAACGAGCAGTACTTC CASSPRGENEQYF
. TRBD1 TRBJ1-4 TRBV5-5 TGTGCCAGCAGCCTCGGACAGGGATATAATGAAAAACTGTTTTTT CASSLGQGYNEKLFF
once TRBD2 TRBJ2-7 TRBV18 TGTGCCAGCTCACCAGGTGTCGGTAGCGGGACATCCTACGAGCAGTACTTC CASSPGVGSGTSYEQYF
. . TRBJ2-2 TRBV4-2 TGTGCCAGCAGCCAAGAAGGCCTAGCGAGGACCGGGGAGCTGTTTTTT CASSQEGLARTGELFF
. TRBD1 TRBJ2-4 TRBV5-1 TGCGCCAGCAGCCACGGACAGGGGGGTTTAAGCATTCAGTACTTC CASSHGQGGLSIQYF
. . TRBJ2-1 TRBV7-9 TGTGCCAGCAGCTTAGTCGACTGGAATGATGCCCATGAGCAGTTCTTC CASSLVDWNDAHEQFF
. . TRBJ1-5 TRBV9 TGTGCCAGCAGCGTGGACAGTAGAAATCAGCCCCAGCATTTT CASSVDSRNQPQHF
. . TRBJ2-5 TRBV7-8 TGTGCCAGCAGCCCCGAAAGGTCCGGACAGTACCCTCAAGAGACCCAGTACTTC CASSPERSGQYPQETQYF
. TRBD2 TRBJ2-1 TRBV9 TGTGCCAGCAGCGTCCTAGCGGGGATGGATGAGCAGTTCTTC CASSVLAGMDEQFF
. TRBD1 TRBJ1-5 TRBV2 TGTGCCAGCAGCTGGGACAGGGGCTATCAGCCCCAGCATTTT CASSWDRGYQPQHF
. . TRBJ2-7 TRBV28 TGTGCCAGCACCAGGCAGTCCCTCGTCGAGCAGTACTTC CASTRQSLVEQYF
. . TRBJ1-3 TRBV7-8 TGTGCCAGCAGCTTAGTGGGCAACACCATATATTTT CASSLVGNTIYF
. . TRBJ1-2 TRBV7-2 TGTGCCAGCAGCCCCGCCGGGACACCCTACTATGGCTACACCTTC CASSPAGTPYYGYTF
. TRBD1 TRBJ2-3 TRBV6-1 TGTGCCAGCACCCTAGACAGGGGGCGAGCAGATACGCAGTATTTT CASTLDRGRADTQYF
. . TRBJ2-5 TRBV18 TGTGCCAGCTCACCTGCGATCCGGGAGTCGGAGACCCAGTACTTC CASSPAIRESETQYF
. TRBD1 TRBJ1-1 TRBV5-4 TGTGCCAGCAGCAAGCCGGGACAGGCAACTGAAGCTTTCTTT CASSKPGQATEAFF
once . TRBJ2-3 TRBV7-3 TGTGCCAGCAGCCCCCATCATTTGGGGGCAGGCAGCGGAAGCACAGATACGCAGTATTTT CASSPHHLGAGSGSTDTQYF
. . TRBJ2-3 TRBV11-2 TGTGCCAGCAGCCCGACAGGGAGGACAGATACGCAGTATTTT CASSPTGRTDTQYF
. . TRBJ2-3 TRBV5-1 TGCGCCAGCAGAGTACAGGGAATGTCGGTTGGAGATACGCAGTATTTT CASRVQGMSVGDTQYF
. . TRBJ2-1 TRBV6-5 TGTGCCAGCAGTTACTCCGTAAGCTCCTACAATGAGCAGTTCTTC CASSYSVSSYNEQFF
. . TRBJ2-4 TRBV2 TGTGCCAGCAGTGAAGCGCTTGGTCTAGCCAAAAACATTCAGTACTTC CASSEALGLAKNIQYF
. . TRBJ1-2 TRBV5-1 TGCGCCAGCAGCTCTTATACAGGTTTTGGCTACACCTTC CASSSYTGFGYTF
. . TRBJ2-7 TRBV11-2 TGTGCCAGCAGCCGAGCAGTGGAGCAGTACTTC CASSRAVEQYF
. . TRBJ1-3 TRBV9 TGTGCCAGCAGCATAAACGGAATTGGAAACACCATATATTTT CASSINGIGNTIYF
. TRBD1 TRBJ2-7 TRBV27 TGTGCCAGCAGTGAGCCGGGACAGGGGACTTTCTACGAGCAGTACTTC CASSEPGQGTFYEQYF
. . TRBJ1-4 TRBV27 TGTGCCAGCAGTGGGACACTTCACGGTAATGAAAAACTGTTTTTT CASSGTLHGNEKLFF
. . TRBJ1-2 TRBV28 TGTGCCAGCACGTCCGTCCCTGAAAACTATGGCTACACCTTC CASTSVPENYGYTF
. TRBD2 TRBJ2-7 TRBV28 TGTGCCAGCAGTCCCGGGGGTAGCGGGATATACGAGCAGTACTTC CASSPGGSGIYEQYF
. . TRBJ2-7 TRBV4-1 TGCGCCAGCAGCCAAGGCCCCCAGGGGCGGGGGCGCGAGCAGTACTTC CASSQGPQGRGREQYF
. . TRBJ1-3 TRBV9 TGTGCCAGCAGCGTCTCCTGGGACTCTGGAAACACCATATATTTT CASSVSWDSGNTIYF
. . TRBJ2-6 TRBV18 TGTGCCAGCTCAGAATCTGGGGCCAACGTCCTGACTTTC CASSESGANVLTF
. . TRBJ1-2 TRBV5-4 TGTGCCAGCAGCTTGGACCGAGCCAGGGCGAGAGGCTACACCTTC CASSLDRARARGYTF
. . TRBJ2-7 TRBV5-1 TGCGCCAGCAGCGCTTTATTCGCCTACGAGCAGTACTTC CASSALFAYEQYF